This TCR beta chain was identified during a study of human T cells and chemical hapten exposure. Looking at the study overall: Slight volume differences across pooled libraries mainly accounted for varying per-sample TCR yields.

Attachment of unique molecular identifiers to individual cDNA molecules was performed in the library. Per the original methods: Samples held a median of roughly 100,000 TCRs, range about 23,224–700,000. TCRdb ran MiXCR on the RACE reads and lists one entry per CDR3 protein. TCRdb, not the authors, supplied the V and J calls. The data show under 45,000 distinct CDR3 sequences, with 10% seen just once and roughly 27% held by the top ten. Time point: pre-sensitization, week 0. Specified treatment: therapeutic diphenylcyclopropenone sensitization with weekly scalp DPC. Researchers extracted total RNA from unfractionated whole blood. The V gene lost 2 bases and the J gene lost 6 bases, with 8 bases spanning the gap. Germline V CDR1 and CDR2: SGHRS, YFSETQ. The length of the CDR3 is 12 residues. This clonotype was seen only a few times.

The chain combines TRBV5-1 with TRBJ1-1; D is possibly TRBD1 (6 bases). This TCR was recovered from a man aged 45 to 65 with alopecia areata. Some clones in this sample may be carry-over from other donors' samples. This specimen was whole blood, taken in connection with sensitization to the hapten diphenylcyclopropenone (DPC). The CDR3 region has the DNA TGCGCCAGCAGCTTTCCAGGGGCTGAAGCTTTCTTT. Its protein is CASSFPGAEAFF.